This T cell receptor beta chain is drawn from a study of radiotherapy plus CTLA-4 blockade in lung cancer. Study as a whole: Of the patients, 15% to 20% showed objective responses and around 32% attained disease control.

General observations from the study: The study found tumor-derived TCR clones expanded in blood after radiotherapy plus ipilimumab. Together with interferon-beta, which increased in serum after radiation, early dynamic changes in blood T cell clones were reportedly the best predictors of response.

The study treated chemo-refractory metastatic non-small-cell lung cancer patients with focal radiation plus ipilimumab CTLA-4 blockade. Trimming removed 8 bases from V and 2 bases from J, with 17 bases in between. Germline V gene lookup returns CDR1 MDHEN and CDR2 SYDVKM. The CDR3 is made up of 15 amino acids. Worth noting for this clone: Its antigen is still unknown.

Method: immunoSEQ multiplex PCR; TCRdb's copy keeps in-frame clones and lacks some. The table lists about 62,000 clones, 65% to 85% of them singletons. The V gene is TRBV28, the J gene TRBJ2-3; weak D call: TRBD2 (6 bases). Sample: peripheral blood, taken from a patient treated with radiotherapy plus ipilimumab. The clonotype was recovered from a human donor with non-small cell lung cancer who had a complete response to radiotherapy plus ipilimumab. The CDR3 region is CASAYVAEVTDTQYF. In nucleotides, the CDR3 is TGTGCCAGCGCCTACGTAGCGGAGGTCACAGATACGCAGTATTTT. Filled out from reference TRBV28 and TRBJ2-3, the complete variable domain reads DVKVTQSSRYLVKRTGEKVFLECVQDMDHENMFWYRQDPGLGLRLIYFSYDVKMKEKGDIPEGYSVSREKKERFSLILESASTNQTSMYLCASAYVAEVTDTQYFGPGTRLTVL.